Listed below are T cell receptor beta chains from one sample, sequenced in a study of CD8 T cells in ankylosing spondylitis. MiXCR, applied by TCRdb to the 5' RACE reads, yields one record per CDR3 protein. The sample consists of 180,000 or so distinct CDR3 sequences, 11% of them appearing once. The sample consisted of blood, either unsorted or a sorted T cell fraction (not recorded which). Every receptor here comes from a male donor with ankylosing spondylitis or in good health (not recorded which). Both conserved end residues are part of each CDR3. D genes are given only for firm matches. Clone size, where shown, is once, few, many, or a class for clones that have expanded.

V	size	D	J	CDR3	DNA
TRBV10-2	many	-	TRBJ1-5	CASSWGPYSNQPQHF	TGCGCCAGCAGTTGGGGGCCGTACTCCAATCAGCCCCAGCATTTT
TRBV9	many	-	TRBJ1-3	CASSVEGMSSGNTIYF	TGTGCCAGCAGCGTGGAGGGGATGAGCTCTGGAAACACCATATATTTT
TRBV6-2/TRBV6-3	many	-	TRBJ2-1	CASSLRAGNNEQFF	TGTGCCAGCAGTTTAAGAGCGGGTAACAATGAGCAGTTCTTC
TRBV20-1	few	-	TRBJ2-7	CSAREGLSSYEQYF	TGCAGTGCTAGAGAGGGGCTGAGCTCCTACGAGCAGTACTTC
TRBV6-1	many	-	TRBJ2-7	CASSEAGTGSYEQYF	TGTGCCAGCAGTGAAGCGGGGACCGGTTCCTACGAGCAGTACTTC
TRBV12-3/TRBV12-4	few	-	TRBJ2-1	CASRPLTRDEQFF	TGTGCCAGCAGACCACTGACTAGAGATGAGCAGTTCTTC
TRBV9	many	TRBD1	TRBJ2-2	CASSAGTATGELFF	TGTGCCAGCAGCGCAGGGACAGCCACCGGGGAGCTGTTTTTT
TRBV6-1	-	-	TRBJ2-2	CASSEHLVGELFF	TGTGCCAGCAGTGAACACCTAGTCGGGGAGCTGTTTTTT
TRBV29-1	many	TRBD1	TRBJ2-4	CSVSGGATKNIQYF	TGCAGCGTATCAGGGGGCGCGACCAAAAACATTCAGTACTTC
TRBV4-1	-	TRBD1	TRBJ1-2	CASSPSPPMGQGNGYTF	TGCGCCAGCAGCCCGTCCCCCCCGATGGGACAGGGGAATGGCTACACCTTC
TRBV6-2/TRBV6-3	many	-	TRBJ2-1	CASTTMTGHQPQEFF	TGTGCCAGCACCACCATGACGGGTCACCAGCCCCAGGAGTTCTTC
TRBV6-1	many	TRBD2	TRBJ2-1	CATQPGLADNNEQFF	TGTGCCACCCAGCCAGGACTAGCGGACAACAATGAGCAGTTCTTC
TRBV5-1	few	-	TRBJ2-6	CASSQDAGFLSSGANVLTF	TGCGCCAGCAGCCAAGACGCAGGTTTCCTAAGCTCTGGGGCCAACGTCCTGACTTTC
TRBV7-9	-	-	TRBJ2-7	CASSSPGPVEQYF	TGTGCCAGCAGCTCACCGGGACCAGTTGAGCAGTACTTC
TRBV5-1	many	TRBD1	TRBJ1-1	CASSLTGTGGGGAFF	TGCGCCAGCAGCCTAACCGGGACAGGGGGTGGAGGAGCTTTCTTT
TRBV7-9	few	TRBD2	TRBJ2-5	CASSLQRESETQYF	TGTGCCAGCAGCTTACAGCGGGAGTCAGAGACCCAGTACTTC
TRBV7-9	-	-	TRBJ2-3	CASSPTSGGDTDTQYF	TGTGCCAGCAGCCCAACCAGCGGCGGGGACACAGATACGCAGTATTTT
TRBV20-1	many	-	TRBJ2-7	CSASQGGGTYEQYF	TGCAGTGCTAGTCAAGGGGGGGGAACCTACGAGCAGTACTTC
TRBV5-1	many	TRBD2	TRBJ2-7	CASSLGAGGLSYEQYF	TGCGCCAGCAGCTTGGGAGCGGGAGGACTTTCCTACGAGCAGTACTTC
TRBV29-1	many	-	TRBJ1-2	CSAGEYGYTF	TGCAGCGCCGGGGAGTATGGCTACACCTTC
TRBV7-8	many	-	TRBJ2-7	CASRRQLLSYEQYF	TGTGCCAGCAGACGACAACTCCTCTCCTACGAGCAGTACTTC
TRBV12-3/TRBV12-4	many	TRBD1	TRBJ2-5	CASSSPSTGSLETQYF	TGTGCCAGCAGTTCACCCTCGACAGGGTCCTTAGAGACCCAGTACTTC
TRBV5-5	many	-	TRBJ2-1	CASSLGGLGYEQFF	TGTGCCAGCAGCTTGGGCGGTCTAGGCTATGAGCAGTTCTTC
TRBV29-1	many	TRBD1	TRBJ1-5	CSVSGQASNQPQHF	TGCAGCGTTTCGGGACAGGCGAGCAATCAGCCCCAGCATTTT
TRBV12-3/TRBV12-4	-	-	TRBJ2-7	CASSRTVSSYEQYF	TGTGCCAGCAGTCGGACAGTGAGCTCCTACGAGCAGTACTTC
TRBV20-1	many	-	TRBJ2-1	CSARDRRGNLPGEQFF	TGCAGTGCTAGAGATAGGCGCGGGAATCTCCCGGGGGAGCAGTTCTTC
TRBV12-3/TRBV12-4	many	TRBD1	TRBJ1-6	CASSLGDRVSPSPLHF	TGTGCCAGCAGTTTGGGGGACAGGGTTTCACCTTCACCCCTCCACTTT
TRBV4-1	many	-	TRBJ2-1	CASSQEEGGLYNEQFF	TGCGCCAGCAGCCAAGAGGAGGGCGGCCTCTACAATGAGCAGTTCTTC
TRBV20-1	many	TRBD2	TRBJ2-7	CSARTSGVAYEQYF	TGCAGTGCTAGAACTAGCGGGGTCGCCTACGAGCAGTACTTC
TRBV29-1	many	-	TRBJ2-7	CSVEDRALPHFEQYF	TGCAGCGTTGAAGACCGGGCCCTACCTCACTTCGAGCAGTACTTC
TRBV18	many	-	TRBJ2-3	CASSPMISGLDTDTQYF	TGTGCCAGCTCACCCATGATAAGCGGGCTCGACACAGATACGCAGTATTTT
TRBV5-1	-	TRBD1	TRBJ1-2	CASSLVQGATAGYGYTF	TGCGCCAGCAGCTTGGTACAGGGGGCTACCGCGGGCTATGGCTACACCTTC
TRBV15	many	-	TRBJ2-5	CATSLKRLVETQYF	TGTGCCACCAGCCTGAAAAGGCTTGTGGAGACCCAGTACTTC
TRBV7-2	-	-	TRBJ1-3	CASSPAVRGNTIYF	TGTGCCAGCAGCCCCGCGGTTCGAGGAAACACCATATATTTT
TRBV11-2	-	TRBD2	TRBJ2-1	CASSLFLAGGLYEQFF	TGTGCCAGCAGCCTTTTCCTAGCGGGAGGGCTCTATGAGCAGTTCTTC
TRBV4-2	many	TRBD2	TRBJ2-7	CASSQGVSGIPPEQYF	TGTGCCAGCAGCCAAGGAGTTAGCGGGATCCCCCCCGAGCAGTACTTC
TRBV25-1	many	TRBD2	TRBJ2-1	CASSEAREGNNEQFF	TGTGCCAGCAGTGAAGCCCGGGAGGGAAACAATGAGCAGTTCTTC
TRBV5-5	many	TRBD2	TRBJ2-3	CASSRSGGTTSTDTQYF	TGTGCCAGCAGCCGTAGCGGGGGCACGACGAGCACAGATACGCAGTATTTT
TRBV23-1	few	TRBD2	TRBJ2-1	CAPIQREKFNEQFF	TGCGCCCCGATCCAGCGGGAGAAGTTCAATGAGCAGTTCTTC
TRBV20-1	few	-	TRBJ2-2	CSARQVASNTGELFF	TGCAGTGCTCGACAGGTAGCTTCGAACACCGGGGAGCTGTTTTTT
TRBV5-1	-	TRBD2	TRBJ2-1	CASSSGTSGRWNEQFF	TGCGCCAGCAGCTCAGGGACTAGCGGGAGGTGGAATGAGCAGTTCTTC
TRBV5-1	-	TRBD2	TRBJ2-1	CASSLEPGLAGPKYNEQFF	TGCGCCAGCAGCTTGGAACCGGGGCTAGCGGGGCCCAAATACAATGAGCAGTTCTTC